This TCR beta chain stems from a study of blood T cell repertoires in COVID-19. Across the whole study: PBMCs, B-cell-depleted T cells, or T cells were the source of the cDNA or gDNA that made up the material.

TCRdb's table, derived via immunoSEQ multiplex PCR, lists solely in-frame clones and lacks some. The sample shows about 100,000 clones, around 66% of them seen only once. This CDR3 is 14 amino acids long. J was trimmed by 2 bases and V by 8 bases; bases with no gene match: 10. CDR1 is SGHNT, CDR2 YYREEE, per germline (reference sequence). The clonotype was recovered from an elderly man with acute or convalescent COVID-19. The sequencing sample was made of peripheral blood. The chain links TRBV5-4 to TRBJ2-7; TRBD1 matches at 7 bases. The CDR3 DNA reads as TGTGCCAGTGCCAGACAGGGTTCGACCTACGAGCAGTACTTC. Protein product: CASARQGSTYEQYF.